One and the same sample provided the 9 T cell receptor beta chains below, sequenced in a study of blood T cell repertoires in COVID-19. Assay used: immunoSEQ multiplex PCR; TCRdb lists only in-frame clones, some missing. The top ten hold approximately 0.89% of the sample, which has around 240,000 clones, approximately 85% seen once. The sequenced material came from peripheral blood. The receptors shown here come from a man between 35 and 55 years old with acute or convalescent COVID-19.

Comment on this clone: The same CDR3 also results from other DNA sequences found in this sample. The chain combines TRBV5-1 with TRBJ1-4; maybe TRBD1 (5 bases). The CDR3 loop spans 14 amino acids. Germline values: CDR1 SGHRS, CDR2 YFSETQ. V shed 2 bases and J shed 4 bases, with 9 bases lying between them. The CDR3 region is CASSLQGVNEKLFF. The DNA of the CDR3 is TGCGCCAGCAGCTTACAAGGGGTTAATGAAAAACTGTTTTTT. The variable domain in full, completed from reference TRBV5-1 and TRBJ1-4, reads KAGVTQTPRYLIKTRGQQVTLSCSPISGHRSVSWYQQTPGQGLQFLFEYFSETQRNKGNFPGRFSGRQFSNSRSEMNVSTLELGDSALYLCASSLQGVNEKLFFGSGTQLSVL.

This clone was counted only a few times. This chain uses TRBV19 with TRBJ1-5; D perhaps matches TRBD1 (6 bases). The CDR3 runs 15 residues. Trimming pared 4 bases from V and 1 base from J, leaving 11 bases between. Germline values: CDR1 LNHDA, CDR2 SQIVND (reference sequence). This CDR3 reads CASSTGTLSNQPQHF. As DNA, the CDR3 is TGTGCCAGTAGTACCGGGACACTAAGCAATCAGCCCCAGCATTTT.

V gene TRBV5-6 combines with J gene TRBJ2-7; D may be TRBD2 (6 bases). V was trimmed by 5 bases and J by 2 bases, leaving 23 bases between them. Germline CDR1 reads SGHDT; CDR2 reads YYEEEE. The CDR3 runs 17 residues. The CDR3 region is CASSYRGRAGLTYEQYF. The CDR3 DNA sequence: TGTGCCAGCAGTTATAGGGGCCGGGCGGGGCTTACCTACGAGCAGTACTTC.

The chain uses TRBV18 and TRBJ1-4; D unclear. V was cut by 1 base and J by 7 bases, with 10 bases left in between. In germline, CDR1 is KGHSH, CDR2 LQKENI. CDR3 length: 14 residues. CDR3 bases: TGTGCCAGCTCACCACTCTCCACCAGTGAAAAACTGTTTTTT. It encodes CASSPLSTSEKLFF.

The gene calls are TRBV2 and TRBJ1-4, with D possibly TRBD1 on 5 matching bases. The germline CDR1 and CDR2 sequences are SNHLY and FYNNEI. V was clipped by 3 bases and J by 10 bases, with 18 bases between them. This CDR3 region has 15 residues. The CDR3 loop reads CASSDRVPLLRKLFF. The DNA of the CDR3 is TGTGCCAGCAGTGACAGGGTCCCTTTACTCAGAAAACTGTTTTTT.

The CDR3 DNA reads as TGCAGCGTCGAACAACAGCCTAACTATGGCTACACCTTC. Its protein is CSVEQQPNYGYTF. The V call is TRBV29-1, the J call TRBJ1-2; D gene unclear. The CDR3 is made up of 13 amino acids. Germline CDR1 SQVTM, CDR2 ANQGSEA. The germline V and J ends were trimmed by 6 bases and 0 bases, with 11 bases remaining between them.

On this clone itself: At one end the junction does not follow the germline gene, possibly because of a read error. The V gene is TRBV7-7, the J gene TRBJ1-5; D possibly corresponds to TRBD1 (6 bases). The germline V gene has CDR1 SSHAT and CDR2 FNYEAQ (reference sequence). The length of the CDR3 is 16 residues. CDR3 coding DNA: TGTGCTAGCAGCTTATATGCACAGGGTGAAACATGGGCCCAGCATTTT. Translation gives CASSLYAQGETWAQHF. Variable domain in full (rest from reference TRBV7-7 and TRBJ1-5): GAGVSQSPRYKVTKRGQDVTLRCDPISSHATLYWYQQALGQGPEFLTYFNYEAQPDKSGLPSDRFSAERPEGSISTLTIQRTEQRDSAMYRCASSLYAQGETWAQHFGDGTRLSIL.

In DNA, the CDR3 is TGCAGCGTCGCCAGGGAGGGAGTGGGTGAAAAACTGTTTTTT. Translation: CSVAREGVGEKLFF. The chain employs TRBV29-1 and TRBJ1-4; TRBD1 might be the D (5 bases). This CDR3 spans 14 amino acids. Germline CDR1 and CDR2: SQVTM and ANQGSEA. Trimming removed 6 bases from V and 7 bases from J, with 18 bases in between.

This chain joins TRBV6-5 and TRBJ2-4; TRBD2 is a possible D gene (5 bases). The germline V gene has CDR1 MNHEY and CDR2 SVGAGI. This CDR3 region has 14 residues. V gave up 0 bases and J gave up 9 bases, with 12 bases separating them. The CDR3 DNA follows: TGTGCCAGCAGTTACTCGCGGGTTAGGGCCATTCAGTACTTC. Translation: CASSYSRVRAIQYF.